The table lists the clone carrying this TCR beta chain with many counts. Its antigen is unknown. Germline-derived CDR1 and CDR2 are MNHNS and SASEGT. The CDR3 is made up of 11 amino acids. Trimming left V 6 bases short and J 2 bases short, with 4 bases between. The data originate from a study of neurological immune-mediated disorders. Synthesis of cDNA was carried out by template-switch 5'RACE. The reaction used 10-nucleotide random UMIs. TCRdb fed the 5' RACE reads into MiXCR, producing one record per CDR3 protein. The repertoire includes 35,000 or so distinct CDR3 sequences, 3% to 3.5% of them detected once, and roughly 7.7% sits in the top ten. Broader study findings: Phylogenetic grouping assigned the repertoires of 18 of 34 multiple sclerosis patients to one related-CDR3 cluster, which constitutes a possible signature. The multiple sclerosis repertoire cluster had no clinical or MRI correlate.

The sample's time point: longitudinal time-point 1 (baseline). The unsorted libraries had their origin in 2 million PBMCs stored at -80 C. This sequence originates from a woman aged 60-70 years with multiple sclerosis. Material for sequencing was PBMCs. The chain recombines TRBV6-1 with TRBJ1-1; D is unresolved. CDR3 DNA sequence: TGTGCCAGCAGACGTAACACTGAAGCTTTCTTT. Translation gives CASRRNTEAFF.